What follows are 14 T cell receptor beta chains derived from one specimen sequenced in a study of shared clonotypes between healthy human individuals. Here immunoSEQ multiplex PCR was the method, and the copy in TCRdb shows in-frame clones only, minus some. Here the sample spans over 750,000 clones, about 97% being singletons. The naive CD8 fraction comprised CD45RO-negative cells positively selected for CCR7 and excluded terminally differentiated effector memory CD45RA+ cells. Sequencing input: naive CD8+ T cells sorted from blood. The receptors shown here come from a man aged 25 to 40 in good health.

The chain has TRBV21-1 and TRBJ2-4. TRBV21-1 is a pseudogene segment. The CDR3 spans 14 residues. CDR3 amino acids: CASSKAIAKNIQYF. CDR3 nucleotide sequence: TGTGCCAGCAGCAAAGCGATAGCCAAAAACATTCAGTACTTC.

This chain connects TRBV16 to TRBJ2-7; D is uncertain. Trimming cost V 7 bases and J 5 bases, with 15 bases left between them. Germline CDR1 is KGHSY and CDR2 is FQNENV. The CDR3 length is 13 residues. Here the CDR3 reads CASTLNPSHEQYF. CDR3 nucleotide sequence: TGTGCCAGCACCCTCAACCCCTCTCACGAGCAGTACTTC.

The V call is TRBV6-1, the J call TRBJ1-5; D may be TRBD1 (6 bases). V lost 1 base and J 3 bases, leaving 13 bases between the germline ends. CDR3 length: 16 residues. Germline CDR1 reads MNHNS; CDR2 reads SASEGT. The CDR3 DNA reads as TGTGCCAGCAGTGAAGGACAGGTTTTCGTCAATCAGCCCCAGCATTTT. Its protein is CASSEGQVFVNQPQHF.

V is TRBV9 and J is TRBJ2-1; possibly TRBD2 for D (7 bases). The ends were cut back, 3 bases at V and 4 bases at J, with 14 bases in the middle. The germline CDR1 and CDR2 sequences are SGDLS and YYNGEE. CDR3 length equals 15 residues. The CDR3 spells CASSAESGTYNEQFF. The CDR3 DNA follows: TGTGCCAGCAGCGCTGAGAGCGGGACATACAATGAGCAGTTCTTC.

A remark on this clone: A read error may account for a junction end that differs from germline. The chain has TRBV2 and TRBJ1-2; D is unresolved. CDR1 is SNHLY, CDR2 FYNNEI, per germline. The CDR3 has 17 residues. CDR3 protein: CASSDREGVLNYYGCTF. The CDR3 DNA reads as TGTGCCAGCAGTGATCGGGAGGGAGTACTTAATTACTATGGCTGCACCTTC.

The V and J genes are TRBV9 and TRBJ2-2; TRBD2 matches 7 bases. Unmatched junction bases numbered 8, after V lost 2 bases and J lost 4 bases. The CDR3 sequence is 16 residues long. Germline values: CDR1 SGDLS, CDR2 YYNGEE. This CDR3 is CASSVRGSGSTGELFF. The CDR3 region has the DNA TGTGCCAGCAGCGTTAGAGGTAGCGGGTCCACCGGGGAGCTGTTTTTT.

CDR3 sequence (DNA): TGTGCCAGCAGCTTGGGGCTAGCGGGAGGTGCAGGCACAGATACGCAGTATTTT. Translated: CASSLGLAGGAGTDTQYF. The chain employs TRBV7-9 and TRBJ2-3; 11 nucleotides align to TRBD2. V lost 3 bases and J lost 1; bases outside the gene matches: 9. The CDR3 runs 18 residues. In germline, CDR1 is SEHNR, CDR2 FQNEAQ (reference sequence).

The rearrangement joins TRBV28 to TRBJ2-1, with TRBD1 matching 7 bases. Germline CDR1 reads MDHEN; CDR2 reads SYDVKM. CDR3 length equals 20 residues. V lost 5 bases, J lost 5 bases, and 24 bases stayed unmatched. This CDR3 is CASSPTLGGLMVVGHNEQFF. The CDR3, as DNA: TGTGCCAGCAGTCCCACCCTAGGGGGCCTCATGGTGGTAGGACACAATGAGCAGTTCTTC.

This chain connects TRBV7-9 to TRBJ1-4; D gene unclear. The CDR3 runs 14 residues. Trimming took 4 bases from V and 4 from J, leaving 10 bases between them. The V gene's germline CDR1 is SEHNR and CDR2 FQNEAQ (reference sequence). CDR3 in amino acids: CASSSMWSNEKLFF. The CDR3 nucleotides are TGTGCCAGCAGCTCGATGTGGAGTAATGAAAAACTGTTTTTT.

The V gene is TRBV7-3, the J gene TRBJ2-2, with D hard to call. Trimming stripped 1 base from V and 6 bases from J, with 6 bases between. This CDR3 is 13 amino acids long. Germline loops: CDR1 SGHTA, CDR2 FQGTGA. The CDR3 nucleotides read TGTGCCAGCAGCTTAAGCTCGGCCGGGGAGCTGTTTTTT. It specifies CASSLSSAGELFF.

The chain employs TRBV28 and TRBJ2-2; tentatively, D is TRBD1 (5 bases). The CDR3 totals 15 residues. Germline CDR1 MDHEN, CDR2 SYDVKM. V shed 5 bases and J shed 1 base, with 11 bases lying between them. The CDR3 DNA reads as TGTGCCAGCAGTAGGGTCAGGGAGAACACCGGGGAGCTGTTTTTT. Translated, it gives CASSRVRENTGELFF. Looking up the rest from reference TRBV28 and TRBJ2-2 gives the full variable domain: DVKVTQSSRYLVKRTGEKVFLECVQDMDHENMFWYRQDPGLGLRLIYFSYDVKMKEKGDIPEGYSVSREKKERFSLILESASTNQTSMYLCASSRVRENTGELFFGEGSRLTVL.

The rearrangement uses TRBV21-1 and TRBJ2-4; the D call in the table, TRBD1, was not verified against the DNA. TRBV21-1 represents a pseudogene. This CDR3 has 18 amino acids. The CDR3 is CASSKLVSETLAKNIQYF. The CDR3 bases are TGTGCCAGCAGCAAATTGGTATCAGAGACACTAGCCAAAAACATTCAGTACTTC.

The V gene is TRBV4-1, the J gene TRBJ2-7, with 7 bases fitting TRBD1. This CDR3 is 15 amino acids long. Losses at the gene ends were 2 bases for V and 3 bases for J; bases not matched to a gene: 7. Germline CDR1 and CDR2: MGHRA and YSYEKL. The CDR3 sequence is CASSQYGTEDYEQYF. The CDR3, as DNA: TGCGCCAGCAGCCAATACGGGACAGAAGACTACGAGCAGTACTTC.

The J gene is TRBJ2-7, the V gene TRBV28; 9 bases match TRBD1. CDR1 and CDR2 from the germline V gene are MDHEN and SYDVKM. V shed 5 bases, J shed 3 bases, and the junction held 8 bases outside the gene matches. The CDR3 contains 15 residues. The DNA for the CDR3 is TGTGCCAGCAGTCCACGGGACAGGGTGTTCTACGAGCAGTACTTC. Protein: CASSPRDRVFYEQYF.